This entry lists 20 T cell receptor beta chains sequenced from one sample in a study of PD-L1 blockade in urothelial cancer. The time point is: peripheral blood 6 weeks after treatment start. Clones were read by immunoSEQ multiplex PCR, and TCRdb kept only the in-frame ones, dropping some. The table has about 30,000 clones, approximately 90% seen once. This material consisted of PBMCs, taken around atezolizumab (anti-PD-L1) treatment. These TCRs come from a man older than 75 with urothelial cancer.

The chain employs TRBV5-1 and TRBJ2-2, with TRBD1 matching over 7 bases. From germline, CDR1 is SGHRS and CDR2 YFSETQ. This CDR3 contains 14 residues. V lost 2 bases to trimming and J lost 3 bases; unmatched junction nucleotides: 1. This CDR3 reads CASSFGQDTGELFF. As DNA, the CDR3 is TGCGCCAGCAGCTTCGGACAGGACACCGGGGAGCTGTTTTTT.

The V and J genes are TRBV19 and TRBJ1-3; D possibly corresponds to TRBD1 (5 bases). V was clipped by 6 bases and J by 0 bases, with 15 bases between them. The CDR3 extends over 16 amino acids. Per the germline V gene, CDR1 is LNHDA and CDR2 is SQIVND (reference sequence). CDR3 bases: TGTGCCAGTAGCGGGGGTGGACAAATCTCTGGAAACACCATATATTTT. It yields the protein CASSGGGQISGNTIYF.

This clone appeared once. The chain is built from TRBV30 and TRBJ2-7, with TRBD2 matching over 7 bases. From germline, CDR1 is GTSNPN and CDR2 SVGIG (reference sequence). Trimming at V came to 5 bases and at J to 2 bases, leaving 18 bases not matched to a gene. The length of the CDR3 is 17 residues. The CDR3 bases are TGTGCCTGGGAGCCCTCTGGGGCTAGCGGACGAGCCTACGAGCAGTACTTC. It encodes CAWEPSGASGRAYEQYF. Together with reference TRBV30 and TRBJ2-7, the CDR3 gives the full variable domain: SQTIHQWPATLVQPVGSPLSLECTVEGTSNPNLYWYRQAAGRGLQLLFYSVGIGQISSEVPQNLSASRPQDRQFILSSKKLLLSDSGFYLCAWEPSGASGRAYEQYFGPGTRLTVT.

The rearrangement uses TRBV10-3 and TRBJ1-3, with no clear D. Per germline, CDR1 ENHRY and CDR2 SYGVKD. Trimming took 11 bases from V and 4 from J, leaving 12 bases between them. CDR3 length equals 12 residues. CDR3 DNA sequence: TGTGCCGCGTCGTCCGGGGGAAACACCATATATTTT. Residues: CAASSGGNTIYF.

This chain uses TRBV5-6 with TRBJ2-7, with D perhaps TRBD2 (5 bases). V was clipped by 0 bases and J by 3 bases, with 25 bases between them. Germline CDR1 SGHDT, CDR2 YYEEEE. The CDR3 loop spans 19 amino acids. CDR3 DNA: TGTGCCAGCAGCTTGGTAAAAGCGGTGACTACCATACCAGACTACGAGCAGTACTTC. As protein: CASSLVKAVTTIPDYEQYF.

The V and J genes are TRBV7-9 and TRBJ2-6; 8 positions match TRBD1. The V gene's germline CDR1 is SEHNR and CDR2 FQNEAQ (reference sequence). The ends lost 5 bases at V and 3 bases at J; junction bases unmatched: 9. The CDR3 loop spans 17 amino acids. The CDR3 protein is CASSSSRTGSGANVLTF. CDR3 DNA sequence: TGTGCCAGCAGCAGCTCCAGGACAGGGAGTGGGGCCAACGTCCTGACTTTC.

The rearrangement uses TRBV30 and TRBJ1-5, with D perhaps matching TRBD1 (5 bases). Per germline, CDR1 GTSNPN and CDR2 SVGIG (reference sequence). The V end was cut by 0 bases, the J end by 5 bases, with 8 bases between. CDR3 size: 13 residues. In DNA form, the CDR3 reads TGTGCCTGGAGTGTAGACAGCTATCAGCCCCAGCATTTT. Translation gives CAWSVDSYQPQHF.

This clone showed up just a few times. This chain links TRBV29-1 with TRBJ2-3; D call uncertain. This CDR3 is built from 12 residues. Germline CDR1 reads SQVTM; CDR2 reads ANQGSEA. Trimming left V 4 bases short and J 1 base short, with 6 bases between. CDR3 amino acids: CSVGSGTDTQYF. CDR3 coding DNA: TGCAGCGTTGGTTCGGGCACAGATACGCAGTATTTT.

The chain employs TRBV28 and TRBJ1-1; no clear D. CDR1 and CDR2 (germline): MDHEN, SYDVKM. CDR3 size: 16 residues. V was trimmed by 4 bases and J by 0 bases, leaving 15 bases between them. CDR3 protein: CASSWSRGRLNTEAFF. The DNA for the CDR3 is TGTGCCAGCAGTTGGTCACGGGGTCGCTTGAACACTGAAGCTTTCTTT.

This chain connects TRBV6-1 to TRBJ2-7; the match to TRBD1 covers 7 bases. Per the germline V gene, CDR1 is MNHNS and CDR2 is SASEGT. Germline trimming cut 0 bases from V and 1 base from J; bases unmatched to any gene: 6. This CDR3 has 16 residues. CDR3 sequence reads: CASSEAGTAGSYEQYF. DNA of the CDR3: TGTGCCAGCAGTGAAGCGGGGACAGCCGGATCCTACGAGCAGTACTTC.

The V call is TRBV5-1, the J call TRBJ2-7, with a tentative D call TRBD2 (6 bases). The germline V gene has CDR1 SGHRS and CDR2 YFSETQ. Between the trimmed V and J ends, which lost 2 bases and 1 base, there was a span of 10 bases. The CDR3 loop spans 14 amino acids. The CDR3 DNA reads TGCGCCAGCAGCTTAGAGCGGGCGTCCTACGAGCAGTACTTC. Amino acid sequence: CASSLERASYEQYF.

This rearrangement joins TRBV6-6 to TRBJ1-4, with D perhaps TRBD1 (5 bases). V lost 5 bases and J lost 4, with 8 bases in between. Germline assignment: CDR1 MNHNY and CDR2 SVGAGI (reference sequence). The CDR3 covers 13 residues. DNA of the CDR3: TGTGCCAGCAGTCGACAGTTTAATGAAAAACTGTTTTTT. It translates to CASSRQFNEKLFF.

The DNA of the CDR3 is TGTGCCAGCAGCTTAGAAAGTAGGCGGGCCTCCTACGAGCAGTACTTC. Protein: CASSLESRRASYEQYF. The J gene is TRBJ2-7, the V gene TRBV7-2; D is perhaps TRBD2 (5 bases). The germline V gene has CDR1 SGHTA and CDR2 FQGNSA. The CDR3 has 16 residues. V was pared by 1 base and J by 0 bases, with 13 bases between.

V gene TRBV27 combines with J gene TRBJ2-7; 7 positions agree with TRBD1. The CDR3 spans 19 residues. Germline trimming cut 1 base from V and 0 bases from J; bases unmatched to any gene: 15. Germline V lookup: CDR1 MNHEY, CDR2 SMNVEV (reference sequence). CDR3: CASSLFSPTGTASSYEQYF. CDR3 DNA sequence: TGTGCCAGCAGTTTATTCTCCCCGACCGGGACAGCTAGCTCCTACGAGCAGTACTTC.

The rearrangement links TRBV19 to TRBJ2-7; D remains unclear. This CDR3 region has 13 residues. The V gene's germline CDR1 is LNHDA and CDR2 SQIVND (reference sequence). Trimming stripped 4 bases from V and 5 bases from J, with 12 bases between. CDR3 DNA sequence: TGTGCCAGTAGTACATCCCCTAGGAACGAGCAGTACTTC. Protein sequence: CASSTSPRNEQYF.

The chain has TRBV5-1 and TRBJ1-1; D ambiguous. The length of the CDR3 is 14 residues. V was cut by 0 bases and J by 1 base, with 7 bases left in between. The germline V gene has CDR1 SGHRS and CDR2 YFSETQ. For the CDR3, the DNA is TGCGCCAGCAGCTTGGCCCCGGGGAACACTGAAGCTTTCTTT. It is translated as CASSLAPGNTEAFF.

This chain connects TRBV5-1 to TRBJ2-7, with unresolved D. Trimming stripped 0 bases from V and 2 bases from J, with 12 bases between. The CDR3 totals 15 residues. Germline V CDR1 and CDR2: SGHRS, YFSETQ. For the CDR3, the DNA is TGCGCCAGCAGCTTGGCCGTGGTCAGTACCTACGAGCAGTACTTC. Translation gives CASSLAVVSTYEQYF. The complete variable domain, with remaining parts taken from reference TRBV5-1 and TRBJ2-7, reads KAGVTQTPRYLIKTRGQQVTLSCSPISGHRSVSWYQQTPGQGLQFLFEYFSETQRNKGNFPGRFSGRQFSNSRSEMNVSTLELGDSALYLCASSLAVVSTYEQYFGPGTRLTVT.

The rearrangement joins TRBV5-1 to TRBJ2-3, with D perhaps matching TRBD1 (7 bases). The germline CDR1 and CDR2 sequences are SGHRS and YFSETQ. This CDR3 has 16 amino acids. The V end lost 4 bases, the J end lost 0 bases, and 15 bases lay between the germline ends. CDR3 residues: CASSAGQKTSTDTQYF. In nucleotides, the CDR3 is TGCGCCAGCAGCGCGGGACAGAAGACTAGCACAGATACGCAGTATTTT.

This clone came up once. The rearrangement joins TRBV5-4 to TRBJ2-7; 8 bases fit TRBD2. Germline values: CDR1 SGHNT, CDR2 YYREEE (reference sequence). The CDR3 is made up of 15 amino acids. V gave up 0 bases and J gave up 3 bases; unmatched junction bases: 5. CDR3 nucleotide sequence: TGTGCCAGCAGCTTGGTCGGGACTAGGGACTACGAGCAGTACTTC. Encoded protein: CASSLVGTRDYEQYF.

The chain combines TRBV30 with TRBJ2-3, with 8 bases identical to TRBD2. Germline V gene sequence: CDR1 GTSNPN, CDR2 SVGIG (reference sequence). V shed 1 base, J shed 5 bases, and the junction held 5 bases outside the gene matches. The CDR3 runs to 14 residues. The CDR3 nucleotides read TGTGCCTGGAGTGCCGGGCTAGCGGGAGATACGCAGTATTTT. Protein product: CAWSAGLAGDTQYF.